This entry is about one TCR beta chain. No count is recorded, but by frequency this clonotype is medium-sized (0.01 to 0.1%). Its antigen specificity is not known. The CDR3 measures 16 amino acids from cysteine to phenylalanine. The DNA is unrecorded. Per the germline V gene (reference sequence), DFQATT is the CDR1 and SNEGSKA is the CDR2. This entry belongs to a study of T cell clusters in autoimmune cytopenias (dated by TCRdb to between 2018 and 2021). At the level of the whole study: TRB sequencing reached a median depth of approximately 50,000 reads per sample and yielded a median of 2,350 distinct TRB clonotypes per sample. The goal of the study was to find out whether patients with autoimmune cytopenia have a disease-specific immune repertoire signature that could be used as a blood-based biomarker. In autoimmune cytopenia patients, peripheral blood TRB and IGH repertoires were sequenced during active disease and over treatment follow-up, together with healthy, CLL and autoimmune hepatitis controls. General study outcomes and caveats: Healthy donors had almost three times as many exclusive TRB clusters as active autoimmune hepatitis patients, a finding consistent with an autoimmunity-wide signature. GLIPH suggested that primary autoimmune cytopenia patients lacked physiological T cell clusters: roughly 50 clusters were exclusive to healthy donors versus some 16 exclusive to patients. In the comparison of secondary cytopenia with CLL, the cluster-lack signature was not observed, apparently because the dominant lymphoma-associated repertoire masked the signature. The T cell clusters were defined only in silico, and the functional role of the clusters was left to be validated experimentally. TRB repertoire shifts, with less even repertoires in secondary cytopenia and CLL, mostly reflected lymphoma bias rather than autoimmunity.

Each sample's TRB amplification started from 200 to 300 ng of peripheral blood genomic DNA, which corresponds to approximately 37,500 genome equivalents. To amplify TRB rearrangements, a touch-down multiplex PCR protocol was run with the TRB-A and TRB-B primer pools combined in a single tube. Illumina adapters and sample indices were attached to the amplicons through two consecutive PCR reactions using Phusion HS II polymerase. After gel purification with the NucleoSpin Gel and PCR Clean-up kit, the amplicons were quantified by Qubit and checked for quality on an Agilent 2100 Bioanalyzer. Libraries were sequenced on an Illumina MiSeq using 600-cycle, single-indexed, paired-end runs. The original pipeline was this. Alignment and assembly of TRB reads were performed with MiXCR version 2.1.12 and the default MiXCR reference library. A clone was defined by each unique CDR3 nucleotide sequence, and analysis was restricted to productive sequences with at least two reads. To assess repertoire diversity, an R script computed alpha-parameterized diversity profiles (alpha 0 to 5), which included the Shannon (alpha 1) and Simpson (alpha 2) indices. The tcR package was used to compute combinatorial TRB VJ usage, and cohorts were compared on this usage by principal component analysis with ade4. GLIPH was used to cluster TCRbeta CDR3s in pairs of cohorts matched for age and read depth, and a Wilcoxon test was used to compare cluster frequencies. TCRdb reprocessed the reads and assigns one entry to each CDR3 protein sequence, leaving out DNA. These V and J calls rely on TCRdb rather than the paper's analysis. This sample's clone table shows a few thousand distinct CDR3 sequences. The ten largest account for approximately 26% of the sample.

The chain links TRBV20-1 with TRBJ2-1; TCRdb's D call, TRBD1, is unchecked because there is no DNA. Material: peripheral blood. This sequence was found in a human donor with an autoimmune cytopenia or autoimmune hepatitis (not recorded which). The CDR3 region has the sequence CSAPLTGTARYNEQFF.